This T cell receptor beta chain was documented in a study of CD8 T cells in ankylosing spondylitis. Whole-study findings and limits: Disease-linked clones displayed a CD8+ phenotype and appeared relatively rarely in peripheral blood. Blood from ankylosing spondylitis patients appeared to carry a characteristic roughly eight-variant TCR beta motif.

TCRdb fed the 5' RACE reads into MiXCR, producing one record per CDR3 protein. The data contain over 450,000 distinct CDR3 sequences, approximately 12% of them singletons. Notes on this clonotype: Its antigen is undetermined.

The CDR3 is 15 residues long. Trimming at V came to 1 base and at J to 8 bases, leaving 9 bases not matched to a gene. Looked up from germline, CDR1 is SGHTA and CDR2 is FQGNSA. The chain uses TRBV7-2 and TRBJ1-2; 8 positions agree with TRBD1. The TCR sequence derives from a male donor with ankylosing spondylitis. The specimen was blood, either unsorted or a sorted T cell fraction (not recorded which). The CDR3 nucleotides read TGTGCCAGCAGCTTAGAGGTGACAGGGGCCTGGGGCTACACCTTC. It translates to CASSLEVTGAWGYTF.